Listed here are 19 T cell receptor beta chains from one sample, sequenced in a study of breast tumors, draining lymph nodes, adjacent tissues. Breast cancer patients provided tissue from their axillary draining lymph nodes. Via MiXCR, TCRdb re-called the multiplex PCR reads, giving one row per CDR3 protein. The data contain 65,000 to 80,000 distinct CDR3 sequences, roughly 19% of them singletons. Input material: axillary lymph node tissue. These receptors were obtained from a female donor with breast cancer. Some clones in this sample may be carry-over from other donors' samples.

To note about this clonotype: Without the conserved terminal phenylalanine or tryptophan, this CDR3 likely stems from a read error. The CDR3 region has the DNA TGTGCCAGCGGCTTAAGGGGCGGCCACTCTGGAAACACCATATATCTC. It translates to CASGLRGGHSGNTIYL. The chain combines TRBV7-2 with TRBJ1-3; possible D gene TRBD1, 5 bases. Germline CDR1 is SGHTA and CDR2 is FQGNSA. This CDR3 contains 16 residues.

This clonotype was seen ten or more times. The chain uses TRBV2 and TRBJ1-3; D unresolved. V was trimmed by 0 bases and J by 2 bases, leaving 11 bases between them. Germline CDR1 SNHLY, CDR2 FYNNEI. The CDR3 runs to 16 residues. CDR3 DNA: TGTGCCAGCAGTGAAGCGCTTTGGGGTGCTGGAAACACCATATATTTT. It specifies CASSEALWGAGNTIYF.

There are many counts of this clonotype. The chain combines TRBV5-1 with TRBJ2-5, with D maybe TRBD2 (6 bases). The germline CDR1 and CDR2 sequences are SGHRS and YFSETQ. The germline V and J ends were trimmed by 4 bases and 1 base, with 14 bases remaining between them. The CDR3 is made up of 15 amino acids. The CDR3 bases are TGCGCCAGCAGCCTTTGGGAGGACTCCCAAGAGACCCAGTACTTC. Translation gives CASSLWEDSQETQYF. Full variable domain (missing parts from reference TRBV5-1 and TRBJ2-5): KAGVTQTPRYLIKTRGQQVTLSCSPISGHRSVSWYQQTPGQGLQFLFEYFSETQRNKGNFPGRFSGRQFSNSRSEMNVSTLELGDSALYLCASSLWEDSQETQYFGPGTRLLVL.

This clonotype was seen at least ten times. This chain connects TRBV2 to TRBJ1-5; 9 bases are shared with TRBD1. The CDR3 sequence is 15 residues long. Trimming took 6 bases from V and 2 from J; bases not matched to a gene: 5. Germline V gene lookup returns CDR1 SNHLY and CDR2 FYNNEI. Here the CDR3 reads CASRVTGGGNQPQHF. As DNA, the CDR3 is TGTGCCAGCAGGGTCACAGGGGGCGGCAATCAGCCCCAGCATTTT. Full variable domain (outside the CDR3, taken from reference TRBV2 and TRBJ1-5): EPEVTQTPSHQVTQMGQEVILRCVPISNHLYFYWYRQILGQKVEFLVSFYNNEISEKSEIFDDQFSVERPDGSNFTLKIRSTKLEDSAMYFCASRVTGGGNQPQHFGDGTRLSIL.

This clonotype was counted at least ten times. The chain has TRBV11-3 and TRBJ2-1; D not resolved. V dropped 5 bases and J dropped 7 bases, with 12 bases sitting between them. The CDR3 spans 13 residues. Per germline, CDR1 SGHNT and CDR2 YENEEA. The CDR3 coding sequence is TGTGCCAGCAGCCTAAACAGCGCTAATGAGCAGTTCTTC. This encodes CASSLNSANEQFF.

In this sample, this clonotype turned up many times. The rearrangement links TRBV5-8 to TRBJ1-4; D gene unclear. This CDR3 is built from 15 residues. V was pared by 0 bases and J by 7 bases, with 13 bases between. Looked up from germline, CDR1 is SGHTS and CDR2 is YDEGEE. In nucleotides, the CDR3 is TGTGCCAGCAGCTTGGCGGGTAGGGAAGGTGAAAAACTGTTTTTT. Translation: CASSLAGREGEKLFF.

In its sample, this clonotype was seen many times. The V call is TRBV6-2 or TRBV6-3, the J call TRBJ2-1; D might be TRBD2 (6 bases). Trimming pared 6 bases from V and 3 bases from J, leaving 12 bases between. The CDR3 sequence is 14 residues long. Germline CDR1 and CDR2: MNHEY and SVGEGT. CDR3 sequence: CASRWAGNYNEQFF. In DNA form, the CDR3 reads TGTGCCAGCAGGTGGGCGGGGAACTACAATGAGCAGTTCTTC.

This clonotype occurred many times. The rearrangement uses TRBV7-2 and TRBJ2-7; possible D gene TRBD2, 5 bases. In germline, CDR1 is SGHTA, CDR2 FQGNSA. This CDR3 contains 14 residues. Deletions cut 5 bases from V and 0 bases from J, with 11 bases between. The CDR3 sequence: CASSLDYYSYEQYF. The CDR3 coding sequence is TGTGCCAGCAGCCTCGACTATTACTCCTACGAGCAGTACTTC.

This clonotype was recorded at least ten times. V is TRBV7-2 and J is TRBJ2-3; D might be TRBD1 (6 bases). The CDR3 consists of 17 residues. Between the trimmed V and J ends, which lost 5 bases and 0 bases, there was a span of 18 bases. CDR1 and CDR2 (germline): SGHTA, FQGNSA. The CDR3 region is CASSGRGRDKSTDTQYF. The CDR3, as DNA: TGTGCCAGCAGCGGAAGAGGCCGGGACAAGAGCACAGATACGCAGTATTTT. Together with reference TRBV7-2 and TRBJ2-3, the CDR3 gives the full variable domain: GAGVSQSPSNKVTEKGKDVELRCDPISGHTALYWYRQSLGQGLEFLIYFQGNSAPDKSGLPSDRFSAERTGGSVSTLTIQRTQQEDSAVYLCASSGRGRDKSTDTQYFGPGTRLTVL.

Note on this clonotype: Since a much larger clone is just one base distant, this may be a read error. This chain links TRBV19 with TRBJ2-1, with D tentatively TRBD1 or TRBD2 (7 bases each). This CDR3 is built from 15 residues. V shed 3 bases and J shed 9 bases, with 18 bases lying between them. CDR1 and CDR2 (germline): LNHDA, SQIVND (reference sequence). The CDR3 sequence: CASSMRGRERSEQFF. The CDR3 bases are TGTGCCAGTAGTATGAGGGGGCGGGAGCGGAGTGAGCAGTTCTTC.

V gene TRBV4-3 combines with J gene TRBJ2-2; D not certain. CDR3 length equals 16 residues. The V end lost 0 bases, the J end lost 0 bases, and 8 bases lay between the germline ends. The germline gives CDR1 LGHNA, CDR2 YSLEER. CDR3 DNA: TGCGCCAGCAGCCAAGACCCGGCCTCGAACACCGGGGAGCTGTTTTTT. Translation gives CASSQDPASNTGELFF.

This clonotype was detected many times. CDR3 region: CSARTISNADTQYF. Written as DNA, the CDR3 is TGCAGTGCTAGGACAATATCGAACGCAGATACGCAGTATTTT. The rearrangement joins TRBV20-1 to TRBJ2-3; D gene ambiguous. CDR3 size: 14 residues. V was shortened by 3 bases and J by 4 bases, with 14 bases between the two germline ends. Per germline, CDR1 DFQATT and CDR2 SNEGSKA (reference sequence).

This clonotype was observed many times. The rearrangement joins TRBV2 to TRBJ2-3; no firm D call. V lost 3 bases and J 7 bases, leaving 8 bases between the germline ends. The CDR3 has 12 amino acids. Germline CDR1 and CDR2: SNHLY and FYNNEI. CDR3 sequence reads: CASSEQAYTQYF. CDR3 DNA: TGTGCCAGCAGTGAGCAGGCATATACGCAGTATTTT.

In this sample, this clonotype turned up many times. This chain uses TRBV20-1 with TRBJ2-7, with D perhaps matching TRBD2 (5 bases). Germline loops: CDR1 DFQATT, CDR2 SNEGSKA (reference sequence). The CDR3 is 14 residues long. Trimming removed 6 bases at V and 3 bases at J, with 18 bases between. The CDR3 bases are TGCAGTGCCGGTACGCTCGGTCGGGACTACGAGCAGTACTTC. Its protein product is CSAGTLGRDYEQYF.

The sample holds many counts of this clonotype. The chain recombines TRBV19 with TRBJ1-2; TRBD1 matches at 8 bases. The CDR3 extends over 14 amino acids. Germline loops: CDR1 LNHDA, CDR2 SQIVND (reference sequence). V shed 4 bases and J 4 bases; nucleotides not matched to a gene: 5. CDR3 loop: CASSKRTGSYGYTF. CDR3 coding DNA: TGTGCCAGTAGTAAACGGACAGGGAGCTATGGCTACACCTTC.

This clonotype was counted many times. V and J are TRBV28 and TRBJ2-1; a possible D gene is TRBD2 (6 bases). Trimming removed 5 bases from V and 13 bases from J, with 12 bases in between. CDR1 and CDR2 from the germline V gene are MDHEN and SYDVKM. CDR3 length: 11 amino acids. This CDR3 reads CASSAGLPQFF. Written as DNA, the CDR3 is TGTGCCAGCAGTGCAGGACTACCACAGTTCTTC.

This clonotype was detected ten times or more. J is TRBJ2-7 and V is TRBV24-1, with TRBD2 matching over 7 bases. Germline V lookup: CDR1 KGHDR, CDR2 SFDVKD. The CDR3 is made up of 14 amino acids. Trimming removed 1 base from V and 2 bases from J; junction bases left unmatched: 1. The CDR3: CATSDLLAPYEQYF. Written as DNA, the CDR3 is TGTGCCACCAGTGATTTACTAGCGCCCTACGAGCAGTACTTC.

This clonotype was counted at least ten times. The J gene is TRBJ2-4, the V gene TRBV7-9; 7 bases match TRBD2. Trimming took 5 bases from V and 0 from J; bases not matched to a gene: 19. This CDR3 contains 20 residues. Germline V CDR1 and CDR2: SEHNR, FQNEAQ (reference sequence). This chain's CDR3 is CASSPLAGRELRGAKNIQYF. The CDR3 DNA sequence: TGTGCCAGCAGCCCCCTCGCAGGGCGGGAGTTAAGGGGAGCCAAAAACATTCAGTACTTC.

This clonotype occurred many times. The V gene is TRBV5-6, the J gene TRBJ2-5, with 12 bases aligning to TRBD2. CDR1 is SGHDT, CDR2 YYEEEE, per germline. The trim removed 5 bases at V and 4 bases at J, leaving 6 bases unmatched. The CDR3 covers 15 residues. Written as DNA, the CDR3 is TGTGCCAGCAGTGTACTAGCGGGAGGAGCAGAGACCCAGTACTTC. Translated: CASSVLAGGAETQYF.